This T cell receptor (beta chain) stems from a study of shared clonotypes between healthy human individuals. The team ran DNA from unsorted PBMCs on ten immunoSEQ deep assay plates for sequencing. Repertoires were generated with immunoSEQ multiplex PCR, while TCRdb's copy carries only in-frame clones and drops some. The table records about 480,000 clones, 75% to 85% of them present only once. Germline CDR1 reads SEHNR; CDR2 reads FQNEAQ (reference sequence). The V and J ends lost 8 bases and 4 bases, in that order; junction bases with no gene match: 11. The CDR3 has 15 residues. Sequenced sample: PBMCs. The clonotype was recovered from a woman aged 40 to 49 in good health. Some clones in this sample may be carry-over from other donors' samples. The rearrangement uses TRBV7-9 and TRBJ2-1; TRBD2 agrees at 7 bases. The CDR3 spells CASGALAGRYNEQFF. The CDR3 DNA is TGTGCCAGCGGAGCGTTAGCGGGTCGATACAATGAGCAGTTCTTC.